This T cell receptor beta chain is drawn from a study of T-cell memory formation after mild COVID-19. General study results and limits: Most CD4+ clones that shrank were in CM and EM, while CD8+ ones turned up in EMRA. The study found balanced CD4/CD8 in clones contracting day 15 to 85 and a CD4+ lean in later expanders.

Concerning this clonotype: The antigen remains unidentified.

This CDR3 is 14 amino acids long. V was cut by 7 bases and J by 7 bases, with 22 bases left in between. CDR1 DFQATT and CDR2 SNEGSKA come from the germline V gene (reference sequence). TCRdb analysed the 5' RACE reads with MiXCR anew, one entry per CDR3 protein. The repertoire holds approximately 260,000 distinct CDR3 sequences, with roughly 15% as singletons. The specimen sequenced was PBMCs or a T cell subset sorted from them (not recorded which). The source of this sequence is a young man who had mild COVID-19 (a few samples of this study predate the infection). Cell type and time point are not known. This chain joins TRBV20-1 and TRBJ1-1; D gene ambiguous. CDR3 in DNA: TGCAGTGTTCTCTTGGACTCAGATCTACTTGAAGCTTTCTTT. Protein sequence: CSVLLDSDLLEAFF.